This T cell receptor beta chain emerged from a study of early T cells in non-severe SARS-CoV-2 infection. As for the study in general: Unsorted whole blood bulk RNA was sequenced, with unpaired chains. Study-level points and caveats: Using VDJdb, the matching emphasized anti-spike CD8 responses while missing private and CD4 specificities.

There are a few counts of this clonotype. As yet, its antigen is unknown. This CDR3 has 13 residues. The V end was cut by 0 bases, the J end by 5 bases, with 7 bases between. Germline V gene lookup returns CDR1 LGHNA and CDR2 YNFKEQ. Each cDNA molecule carried a unique molecular identifier. TCRdb used MiXCR to reprocess the 5' RACE reads, holding one entry per CDR3 protein. This sample has tens of thousands of distinct CDR3 sequences, with roughly a tenth found just once. The chain links TRBV4-2 to TRBJ1-1; D ambiguous. This clonotype originated in an adult who was a healthcare worker with PCR-confirmed SARS-CoV-2 infection or an uninfected control (not recorded which). Source material: whole blood. DNA of the CDR3: TGTGCCAGCAGCCAAGATCTCCGGACTGAAGCTTTCTTT. Its translation is CASSQDLRTEAFF.